Reported below is one T cell receptor (beta chain). Seattle's enrolled individuals joined amid active infection and were then monitored longitudinally. In the study's own analysis: Quantification of nucleated cells was approximated via reference gene primer amplification. Profiled with immunoSEQ multiplex PCR; TCRdb holds only in-frame clones, not every one. V and J calls plus clone size are reproduced from that table; the DNA served to infer D and trimming. The sample carries about 230,000 clones, 75% to 85% recorded once. The CDR3 runs 16 residues. V was pared by 0 bases and J by 4 bases, with 13 bases between. From germline, CDR1 is LGHDT and CDR2 YNNKEL (reference sequence). This sample was included in a study of blood T cell repertoires in COVID-19. The overall study: T cells, B-cell-depleted T cells, or PBMCs supplied cDNA or gDNA.

The sample was peripheral blood. This TCR derives from a woman aged 25-40 years with COVID-19, enrolled during active disease. The chain employs TRBV3-1 (or the pseudogene TRBV3-2) and TRBJ1-3; D is uncertain. As DNA, the CDR3 is TGTGCCAGCAGCCAAGATATCCCGAGTACGGGAAACACCATATATTTT. Protein: CASSQDIPSTGNTIYF.